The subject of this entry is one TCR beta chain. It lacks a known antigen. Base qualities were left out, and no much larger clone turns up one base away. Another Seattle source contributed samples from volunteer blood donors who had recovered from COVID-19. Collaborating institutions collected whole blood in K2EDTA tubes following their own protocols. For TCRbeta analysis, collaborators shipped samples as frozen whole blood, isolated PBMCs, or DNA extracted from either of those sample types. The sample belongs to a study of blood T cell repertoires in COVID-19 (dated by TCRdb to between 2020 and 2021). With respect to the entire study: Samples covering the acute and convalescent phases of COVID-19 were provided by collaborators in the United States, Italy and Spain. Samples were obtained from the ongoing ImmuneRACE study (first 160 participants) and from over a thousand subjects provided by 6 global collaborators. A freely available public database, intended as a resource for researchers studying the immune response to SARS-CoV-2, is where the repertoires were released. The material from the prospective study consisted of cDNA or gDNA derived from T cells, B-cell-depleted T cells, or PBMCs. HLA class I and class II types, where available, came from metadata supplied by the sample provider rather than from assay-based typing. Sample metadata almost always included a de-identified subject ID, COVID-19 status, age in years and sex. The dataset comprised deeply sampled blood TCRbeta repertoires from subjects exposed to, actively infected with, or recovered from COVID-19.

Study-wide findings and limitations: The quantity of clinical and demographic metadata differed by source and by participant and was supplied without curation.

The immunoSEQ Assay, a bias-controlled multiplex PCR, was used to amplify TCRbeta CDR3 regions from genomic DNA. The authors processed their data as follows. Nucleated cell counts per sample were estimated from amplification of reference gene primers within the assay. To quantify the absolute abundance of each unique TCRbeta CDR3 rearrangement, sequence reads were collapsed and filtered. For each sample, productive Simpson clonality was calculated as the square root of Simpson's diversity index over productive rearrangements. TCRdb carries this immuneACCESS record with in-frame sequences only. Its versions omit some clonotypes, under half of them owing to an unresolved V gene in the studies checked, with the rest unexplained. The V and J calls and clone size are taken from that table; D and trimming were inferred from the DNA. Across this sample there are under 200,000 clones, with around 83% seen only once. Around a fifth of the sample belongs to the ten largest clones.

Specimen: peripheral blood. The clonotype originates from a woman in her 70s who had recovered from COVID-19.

The CDR3 region has the sequence CASTSPYEQYF. DNA sequence: TGTGCCAGCACCTCCCCCTACGAGCAGTACTTC. Here the chain combines TRBV28 and TRBJ2-7, with the D gene uncertain. Cut back by 7 bases and 2 bases, the V and J ends lie 6 bases apart. Spanning cysteine to phenylalanine, the CDR3 consists of 11 amino acids. The sequence is cut down to CDR3 DNA, 33 bases in frame from base 1. CDR1 and CDR2 (MDHEN, SYDVKM) derive from the germline V gene.